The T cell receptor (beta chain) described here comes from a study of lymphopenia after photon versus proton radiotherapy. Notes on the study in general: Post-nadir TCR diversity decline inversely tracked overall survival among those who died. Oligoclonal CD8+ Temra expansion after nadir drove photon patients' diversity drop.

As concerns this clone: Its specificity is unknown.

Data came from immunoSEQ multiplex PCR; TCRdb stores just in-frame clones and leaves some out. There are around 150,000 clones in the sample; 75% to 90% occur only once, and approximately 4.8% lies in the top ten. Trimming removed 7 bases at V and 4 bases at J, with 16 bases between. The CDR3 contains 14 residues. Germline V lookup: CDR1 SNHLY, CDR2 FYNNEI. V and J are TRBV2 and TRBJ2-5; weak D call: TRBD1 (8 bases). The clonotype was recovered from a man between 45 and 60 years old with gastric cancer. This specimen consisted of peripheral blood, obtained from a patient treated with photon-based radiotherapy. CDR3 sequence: CASNGQGGGETQYF. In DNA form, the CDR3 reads TGTGCCAGCAACGGACAGGGCGGGGGAGAGACCCAGTACTTC.